The 5 T cell receptor beta chains in this list originate from one sample, sequenced in a study of siplizumab effects on memory and regulatory T cells. Libraries were prepared by immunoSEQ multiplex PCR; TCRdb keeps only in-frame clonotypes and omits some of them. The data show about 100,000 clones, 93% seen once. Sequencing was done on a sample of Tregs sorted from blood. Receptors were obtained from a human donor in good health.

The CDR3 DNA sequence: TGTGCCAGCAGAACAGGGTTCTATGGCTACACCTTC. The encoded protein is CASRTGFYGYTF. The rearrangement joins TRBV6-5 to TRBJ1-2; a weak D match, TRBD1 (6 bases). Trimming pared 6 bases from V and 4 bases from J, leaving 9 bases between. Germline V gene sequence: CDR1 MNHEY, CDR2 SVGAGI. This CDR3 has 12 residues.

V gene TRBV30 combines with J gene TRBJ2-2; D may match TRBD1 or TRBD2 (5 bases each). The germline V gene has CDR1 GTSNPN and CDR2 SVGIG (reference sequence). The CDR3 is made up of 17 amino acids. V shed 4 bases and J shed 0 bases, with 18 bases lying between them. The CDR3 spells CAWTSNRDGANTGELFF. The DNA of the CDR3 is TGTGCCTGGACCTCAAATCGGGACGGCGCGAACACCGGGGAGCTGTTTTTT.

The rearrangement joins TRBV30 to TRBJ2-2; possible D gene TRBD1, 6 bases. CDR3 length: 14 amino acids. Trimming removed 5 bases from V and 0 bases from J, with 10 bases in between. The V gene's germline CDR1 is GTSNPN and CDR2 SVGIG (reference sequence). The CDR3 sequence is CAWSKGANTGELFF. CDR3 nucleotide sequence: TGTGCCTGGTCTAAGGGGGCGAACACCGGGGAGCTGTTTTTT. The whole variable domain, filled in from reference TRBV30 and TRBJ2-2, reads SQTIHQWPATLVQPVGSPLSLECTVEGTSNPNLYWYRQAAGRGLQLLFYSVGIGQISSEVPQNLSASRPQDRQFILSSKKLLLSDSGFYLCAWSKGANTGELFFGEGSRLTVL.

The genes are TRBV6-6 and TRBJ1-1; D is uncertain. Trimming left V 6 bases short and J 6 bases short, with 11 bases between. The CDR3 extends over 12 amino acids. Germline CDR1 is MNHNY and CDR2 is SVGAGI (reference sequence). This CDR3 reads CASRTPQAEAFF. Written as DNA, the CDR3 is TGTGCCAGCAGAACACCCCAAGCTGAAGCTTTCTTT.

The J gene is TRBJ1-1, the V gene TRBV5-1; D not certain. The V gene lost 1 base and the J gene lost 3 bases, with 13 bases spanning the gap. Germline values: CDR1 SGHRS, CDR2 YFSETQ. This CDR3 region has 15 residues. This CDR3 reads CASSLQTRWYTEAFF. CDR3 DNA sequence: TGCGCCAGCAGCTTGCAGACGAGGTGGTACACTGAAGCTTTCTTT.